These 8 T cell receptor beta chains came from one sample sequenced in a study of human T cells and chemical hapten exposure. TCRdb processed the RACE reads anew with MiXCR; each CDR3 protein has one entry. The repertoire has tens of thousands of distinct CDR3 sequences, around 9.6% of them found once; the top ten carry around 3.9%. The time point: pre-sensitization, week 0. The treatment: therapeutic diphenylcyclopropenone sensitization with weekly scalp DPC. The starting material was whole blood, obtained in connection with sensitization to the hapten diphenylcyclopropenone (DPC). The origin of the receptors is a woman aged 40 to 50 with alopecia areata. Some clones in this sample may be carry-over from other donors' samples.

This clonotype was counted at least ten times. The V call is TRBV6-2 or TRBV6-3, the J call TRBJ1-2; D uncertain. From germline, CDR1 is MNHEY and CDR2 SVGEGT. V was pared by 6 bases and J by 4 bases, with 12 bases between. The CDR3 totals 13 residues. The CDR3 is CASSEDSSYGYTF. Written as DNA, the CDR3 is TGTGCCAGCAGCGAAGACTCCAGCTATGGCTACACCTTC.

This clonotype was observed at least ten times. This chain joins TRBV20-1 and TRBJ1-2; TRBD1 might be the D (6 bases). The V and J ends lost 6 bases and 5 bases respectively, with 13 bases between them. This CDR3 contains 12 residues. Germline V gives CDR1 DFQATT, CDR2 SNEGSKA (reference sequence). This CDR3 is CSALVGGYGYTF. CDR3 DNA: TGCAGTGCCCTAGTAGGGGGGTATGGCTACACCTTC.

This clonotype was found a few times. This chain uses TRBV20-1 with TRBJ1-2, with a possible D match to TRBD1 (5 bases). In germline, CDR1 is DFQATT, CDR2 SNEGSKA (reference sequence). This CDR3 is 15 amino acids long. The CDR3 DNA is TGCACCACGACAGAGCTCCTCGGCGCTAACTATGGCTACACCTTC. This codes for CTTTELLGANYGYTF.

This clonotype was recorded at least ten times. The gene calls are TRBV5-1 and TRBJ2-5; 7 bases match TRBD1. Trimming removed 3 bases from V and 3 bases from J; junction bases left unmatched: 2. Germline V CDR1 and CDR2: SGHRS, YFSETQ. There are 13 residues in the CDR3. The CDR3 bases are TGCGCCAGCAGCTCGGGACAGAAAGAGACCCAGTACTTC. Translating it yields CASSSGQKETQYF.

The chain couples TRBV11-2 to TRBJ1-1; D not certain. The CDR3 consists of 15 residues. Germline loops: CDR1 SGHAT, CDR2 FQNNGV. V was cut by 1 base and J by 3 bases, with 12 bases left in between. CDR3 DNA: TGTGCCAGCAGCTTAGTATCGGGGAGACACACTGAAGCTTTCTTT. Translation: CASSLVSGRHTEAFF.

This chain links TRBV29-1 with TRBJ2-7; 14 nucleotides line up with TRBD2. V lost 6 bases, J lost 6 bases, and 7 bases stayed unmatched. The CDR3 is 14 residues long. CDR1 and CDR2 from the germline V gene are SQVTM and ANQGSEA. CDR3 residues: CSVFGTSGGSEQYF. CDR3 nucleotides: TGCAGCGTCTTCGGGACTAGCGGGGGTTCCGAGCAGTACTTC.

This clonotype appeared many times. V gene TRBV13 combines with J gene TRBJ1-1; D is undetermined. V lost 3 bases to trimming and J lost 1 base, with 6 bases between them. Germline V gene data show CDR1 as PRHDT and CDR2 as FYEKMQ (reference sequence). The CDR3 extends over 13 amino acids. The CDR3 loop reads CASSLWGNTEAFF. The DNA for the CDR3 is TGTGCCAGCAGCTTGTGGGGGAACACTGAAGCTTTCTTT.

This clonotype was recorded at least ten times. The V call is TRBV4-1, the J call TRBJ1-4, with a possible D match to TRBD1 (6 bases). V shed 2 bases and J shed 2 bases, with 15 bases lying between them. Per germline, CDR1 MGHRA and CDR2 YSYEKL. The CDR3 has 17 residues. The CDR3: CASSQLDSGATNEKLFF. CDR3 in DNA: TGCGCCAGCAGCCAACTTGATTCGGGGGCTACTAATGAAAAACTGTTTTTT.